This TCR beta chain is from a study of cytomegalovirus exposure and HLA in healthy donors. This CDR3 is built from 14 residues. Germline CDR1 SGHRS, CDR2 YFSETQ. The V and J ends lost 2 bases and 5 bases, in that order; junction bases with no gene match: 5. 13 Jbeta primers and 60 Vbeta primers were used for the PCR. Clones were sequenced by immunoSEQ multiplex PCR, and TCRdb holds only the in-frame ones, with some missing. This sample has 150,000 to 200,000 clones, with approximately 80% found just once. This chain joins TRBV5-1 and TRBJ1-1, with 8 bases lining up with TRBD1. This sequence was found in a male donor in good health and CMV-seropositive. Sequenced input: PBMCs. Here the CDR3 reads CASSFTGGRTEAFF. DNA of the CDR3: TGCGCCAGCAGCTTTACAGGGGGAAGGACTGAAGCTTTCTTT.